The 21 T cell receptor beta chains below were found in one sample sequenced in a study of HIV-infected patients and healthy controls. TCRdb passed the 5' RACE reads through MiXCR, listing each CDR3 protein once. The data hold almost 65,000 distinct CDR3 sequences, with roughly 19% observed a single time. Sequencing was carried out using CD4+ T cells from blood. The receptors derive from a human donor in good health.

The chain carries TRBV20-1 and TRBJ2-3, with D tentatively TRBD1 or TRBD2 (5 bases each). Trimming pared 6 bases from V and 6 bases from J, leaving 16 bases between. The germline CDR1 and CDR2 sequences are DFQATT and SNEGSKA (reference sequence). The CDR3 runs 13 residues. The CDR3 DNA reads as TGCAGTGCAACCGGGGCCCCATGGGATACGCAGTATTTT. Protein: CSATGAPWDTQYF.

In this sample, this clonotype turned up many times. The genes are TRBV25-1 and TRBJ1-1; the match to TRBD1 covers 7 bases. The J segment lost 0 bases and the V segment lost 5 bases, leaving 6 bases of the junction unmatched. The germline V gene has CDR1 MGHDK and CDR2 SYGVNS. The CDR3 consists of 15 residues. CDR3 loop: CASSKRQGVNTEAFF. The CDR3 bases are TGTGCCAGCAGTAAAAGACAGGGAGTGAACACTGAAGCTTTCTTT.

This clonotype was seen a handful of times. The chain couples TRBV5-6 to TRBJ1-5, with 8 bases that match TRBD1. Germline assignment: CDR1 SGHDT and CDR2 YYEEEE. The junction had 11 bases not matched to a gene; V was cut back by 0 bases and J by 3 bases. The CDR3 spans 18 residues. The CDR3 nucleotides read TGTGCCAGCAGCTTGGCCAAGGCAGGGGGCACCTTCAATCAGCCCCAGCATTTT. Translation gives CASSLAKAGGTFNQPQHF.

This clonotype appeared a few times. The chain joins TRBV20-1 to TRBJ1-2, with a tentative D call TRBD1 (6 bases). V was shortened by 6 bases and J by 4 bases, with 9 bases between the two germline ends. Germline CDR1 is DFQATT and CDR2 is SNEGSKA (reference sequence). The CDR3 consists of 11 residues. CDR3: CSAPDSYGYTF. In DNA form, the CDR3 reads TGCAGTGCACCGGACAGCTATGGCTACACCTTC.

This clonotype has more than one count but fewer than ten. The CDR3 region is CASSYQGRDTRSGANVLTF. DNA for the CDR3: TGCGCCAGCAGCTACCAGGGGCGGGACACCCGCTCTGGGGCCAACGTCCTGACTTTC. The V call is TRBV5-1, the J call TRBJ2-6; D is tentatively TRBD1 or TRBD2 (6 bases each). Germline CDR1 SGHRS, CDR2 YFSETQ. CDR3 length: 19 amino acids. The V and J ends lost 3 bases and 0 bases respectively, with 19 bases between them.

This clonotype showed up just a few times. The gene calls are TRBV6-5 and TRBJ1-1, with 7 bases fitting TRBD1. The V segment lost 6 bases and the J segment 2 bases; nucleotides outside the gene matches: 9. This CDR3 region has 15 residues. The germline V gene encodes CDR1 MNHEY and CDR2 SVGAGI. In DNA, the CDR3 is TGTGCCAGCAGGCCCGGCAGGGGGAGTAACACTGAAGCTTTCTTT. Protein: CASRPGRGSNTEAFF.

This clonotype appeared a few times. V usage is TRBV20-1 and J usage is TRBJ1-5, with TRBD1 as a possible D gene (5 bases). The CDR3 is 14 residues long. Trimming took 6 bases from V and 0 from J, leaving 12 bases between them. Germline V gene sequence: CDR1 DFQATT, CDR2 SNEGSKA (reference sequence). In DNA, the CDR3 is TGCAGTGCAAGACAGCTATATAGCAATCAGCCCCAGCATTTT. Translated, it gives CSARQLYSNQPQHF.

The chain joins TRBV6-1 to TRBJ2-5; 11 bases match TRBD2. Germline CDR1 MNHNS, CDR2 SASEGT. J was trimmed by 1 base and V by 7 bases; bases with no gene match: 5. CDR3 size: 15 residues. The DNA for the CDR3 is TGTGCCAGCATTCAGCTAGCGGGGGGCCAAGAGACCCAGTACTTC. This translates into CASIQLAGGQETQYF.

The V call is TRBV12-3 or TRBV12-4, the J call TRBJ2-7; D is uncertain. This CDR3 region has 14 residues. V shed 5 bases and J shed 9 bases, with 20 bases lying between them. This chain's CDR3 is CASSPQTRRTGQYF. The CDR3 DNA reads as TGTGCCAGCAGTCCACAAACGCGGAGAACGGGGCAGTACTTC.

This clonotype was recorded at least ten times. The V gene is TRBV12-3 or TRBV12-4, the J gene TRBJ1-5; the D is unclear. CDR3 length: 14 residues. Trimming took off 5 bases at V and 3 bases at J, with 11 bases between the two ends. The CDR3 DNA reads TGTGCCAGCAGTACGGACGGCCTCAATCAGCCCCAGCATTTT. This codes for CASSTDGLNQPQHF.

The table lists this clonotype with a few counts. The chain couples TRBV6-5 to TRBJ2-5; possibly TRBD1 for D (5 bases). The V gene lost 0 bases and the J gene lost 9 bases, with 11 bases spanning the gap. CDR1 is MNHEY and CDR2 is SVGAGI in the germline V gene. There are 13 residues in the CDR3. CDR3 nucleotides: TGTGCCAGCAGTTACTCTCACTTAGGGGCCCAGTACTTC. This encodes CASSYSHLGAQYF.

CDR3 nucleotide sequence: TGCGCCAGCAGCATTCCGGGAGGGCAAGAGACCCAGTACTTC. Encoded protein: CASSIPGGQETQYF. The gene calls are TRBV5-1 and TRBJ2-5, with 8 bases fitting TRBD2. Germline V CDR1 and CDR2: SGHRS, YFSETQ. The J segment lost 2 bases and the V segment lost 4 bases, leaving 4 bases of the junction unmatched. The CDR3 extends over 14 amino acids.

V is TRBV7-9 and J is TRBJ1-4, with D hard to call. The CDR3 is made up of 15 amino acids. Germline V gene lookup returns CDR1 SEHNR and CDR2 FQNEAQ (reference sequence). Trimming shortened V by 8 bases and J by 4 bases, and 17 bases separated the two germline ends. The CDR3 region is CASGSGFVINEKLFF. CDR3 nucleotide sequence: TGTGCCAGCGGATCCGGGTTTGTCATTAATGAAAAACTGTTTTTT.

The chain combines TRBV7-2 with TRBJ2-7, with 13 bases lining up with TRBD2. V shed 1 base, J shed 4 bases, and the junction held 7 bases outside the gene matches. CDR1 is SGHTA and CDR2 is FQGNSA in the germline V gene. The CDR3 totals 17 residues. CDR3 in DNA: TGTGCCAGCAGCTTAGTCGGGACTAGCGGGACAACTTACGAGCAGTACTTC. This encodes CASSLVGTSGTTYEQYF.

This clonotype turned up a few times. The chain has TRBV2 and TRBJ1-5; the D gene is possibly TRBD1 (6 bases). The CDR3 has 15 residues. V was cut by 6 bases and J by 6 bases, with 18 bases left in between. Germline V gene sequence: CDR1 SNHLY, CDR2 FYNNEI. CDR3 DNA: TGTGCCAGCAGGGAAACCGGGACATCCAGTCAGCCCCAGCATTTT. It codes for CASRETGTSSQPQHF.

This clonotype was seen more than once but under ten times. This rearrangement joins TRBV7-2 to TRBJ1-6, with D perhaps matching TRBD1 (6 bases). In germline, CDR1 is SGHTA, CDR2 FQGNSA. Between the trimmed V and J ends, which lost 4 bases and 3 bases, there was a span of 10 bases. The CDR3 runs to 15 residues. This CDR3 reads CASSSGQSYNSPLHF. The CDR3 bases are TGTGCCAGCAGCTCCGGACAGAGCTATAATTCACCCCTCCACTTT.

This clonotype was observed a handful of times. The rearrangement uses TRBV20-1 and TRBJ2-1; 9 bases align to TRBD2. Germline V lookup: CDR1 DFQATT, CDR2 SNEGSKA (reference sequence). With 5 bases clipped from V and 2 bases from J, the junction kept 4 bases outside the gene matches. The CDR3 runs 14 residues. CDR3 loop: CSADSGRTYNEQFF. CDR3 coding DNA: TGCAGTGCTGATAGCGGGAGAACCTACAATGAGCAGTTCTTC.

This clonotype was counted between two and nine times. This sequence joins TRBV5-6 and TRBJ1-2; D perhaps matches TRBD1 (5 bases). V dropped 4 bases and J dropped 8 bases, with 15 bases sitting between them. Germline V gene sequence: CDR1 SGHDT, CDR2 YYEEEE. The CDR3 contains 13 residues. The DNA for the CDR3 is TGTGCCAGCAGCCCCAGGGTCGGAGGAGGCTACACCTTC. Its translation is CASSPRVGGGYTF.

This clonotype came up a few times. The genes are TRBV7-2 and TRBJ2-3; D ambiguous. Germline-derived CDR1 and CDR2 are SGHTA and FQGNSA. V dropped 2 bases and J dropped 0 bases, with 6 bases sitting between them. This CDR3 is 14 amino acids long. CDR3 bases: TGTGCCAGCAGCTTAAGACGGAGCACAGATACGCAGTATTTT. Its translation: CASSLRRSTDTQYF.

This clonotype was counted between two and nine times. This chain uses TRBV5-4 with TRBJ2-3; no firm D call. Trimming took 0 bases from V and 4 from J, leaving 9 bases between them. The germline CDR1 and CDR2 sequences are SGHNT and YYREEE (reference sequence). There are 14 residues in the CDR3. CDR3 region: CASSLGGPADTQYF. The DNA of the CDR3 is TGTGCCAGCAGCTTGGGTGGTCCCGCAGATACGCAGTATTTT.

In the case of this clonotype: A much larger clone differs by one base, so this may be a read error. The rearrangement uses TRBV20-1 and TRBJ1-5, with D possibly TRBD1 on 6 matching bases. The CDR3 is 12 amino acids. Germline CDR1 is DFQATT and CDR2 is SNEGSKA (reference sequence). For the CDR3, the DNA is TGCACTGCTAGACAGGGCAATCAGCCCCAGCATTTT. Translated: CTARQGNQPQHF.